The T cell receptor (beta chain) described here comes from a study of T cells in Graves' hyperthyroidism and ophthalmopathy. Study context: Peripheral blood was secured at the point of initial diagnosis, before any treatment.

The CDR3 regions of TCR beta were amplified from RNA transcripts. The HTBI primer set drove a first-round RT-PCR of the TCR CDR3. Using its own MiXCR run on the multiplex PCR reads, TCRdb lists one record per CDR3 protein. The profile shows hundreds of thousands of distinct CDR3 sequences, roughly a sixth of them singletons. Only a few counts were recorded for this clonotype. Per the germline V gene, CDR1 is SNHLY and CDR2 is FYNNEI. CDR3 length: 13 residues. V lost 11 bases to trimming and J lost 5 bases, with 15 bases between them. The TCR originated in a woman younger than 30 with Graves' ophthalmopathy. Sequencing was carried out using blood. The chain has TRBV2 and TRBJ2-2, with a tentative D call TRBD2 (6 bases). The CDR3 is CALRAGKTGELFF. DNA of the CDR3: TGTGCCCTCAGGGCGGGGAAAACCGGGGAGCTGTTTTTT.